This T cell receptor (beta chain) was observed in a study of PD-L1 blockade in urothelial cancer. About the study: Atezolizumab was started by patients in the mid-2010s at 1,200 mg intravenously every 3 weeks. About nine tenths of the roughly 29 patients comprised males who had bladder-origin urothelial cancer.

Data came from immunoSEQ multiplex PCR; TCRdb stores just in-frame clones and leaves some out. The sample carries 75,000 to 100,000 clones, around 78% recorded once. Time point in this sample: peripheral blood 6 weeks after treatment start. Per patient, between 1 and 8 samples were collected at pretreatment and on-treatment time points. This clone was detected a few times. The receptor was isolated from a man aged 70 or older with urothelial cancer. The sample in question was PBMCs, obtained around atezolizumab (anti-PD-L1) treatment.

The DNA for the CDR3 is TGTGCCAGCAGCTTAGATCTCGCTACGGACGAGCAGTACTTC. Encoded protein: CASSLDLATDEQYF. This chain links TRBV11-2 with TRBJ2-7, with D hard to call. Trimming cost V 0 bases and J 5 bases, with 11 bases left between them. This CDR3 region has 14 residues. Germline CDR1 and CDR2: SGHAT and FQNNGV.